The 32 T cell receptor beta chains below all came from one sample that was sequenced in a study of CD8 T cells in Susac syndrome (dated by TCRdb to about 2019). Library preparation employed the immunoSEQ multiplex PCR assay. RNA was extracted using the RNeasy kit, and roughly 0.45 to 1 microgram was reverse transcribed with random hexamers. TCRdb took the public reads, trimmed them with fastp at Q25, ran MiXCR for clone calling and kept in-frame beta chains. Rows are combined by CDR3 protein, so each entry shows the most common genes and DNA. Within this sample are around 140,000 distinct CDR3 sequences, with around 93% of them counted one time only. The top ten clones comprise 0.13% to 0.15% of the sample. Material for sequencing was CD4+ T cells from PBMCs. The receptors shown here come from a human donor with Susac syndrome.

The rearrangement joins TRBV10-3 to TRBJ2-7; tentative D call: TRBD1 (5 bases). The CDR3 contains 12 residues. CDR1 and CDR2 (germline): ENHRY, SYGVKD. The ends were cut back, 11 bases at V and 5 bases at J, with 16 bases in the middle. The CDR3 coding sequence is TGTGCCTCCCAGGGTGTTTTCCACGAGCAGTACTTC. Translated: CASQGVFHEQYF.

This chain connects TRBV27 to TRBJ2-7; 9 bases are a match to TRBD1. V was clipped by 6 bases and J by 3 bases; unmatched bases: 9. Germline CDR1 reads MNHEY; CDR2 reads SMNVEV (reference sequence). The CDR3 extends over 15 amino acids. The CDR3 loop reads CASRAPTGGGYEQYF. DNA for the CDR3: TGTGCCAGCAGGGCCCCGACAGGGGGTGGCTACGAGCAGTACTTC.

The rearrangement links TRBV30 to TRBJ1-5; D gene uncertain. The CDR3 contains 15 residues. V was clipped by 2 bases and J by 7 bases, with 18 bases between them. Germline CDR1 reads GTSNPN; CDR2 reads SVGIG (reference sequence). The CDR3 coding sequence is TGTGCCTGGAGTAAGACTCGGGTTCCGGGACAGCCCCAGCATTTT. It is translated as CAWSKTRVPGQPQHF.

The chain couples TRBV20-1 to TRBJ2-5; a weak D match, TRBD2 (5 bases). CDR1 is DFQATT and CDR2 is SNEGSKA in the germline V gene (reference sequence). The CDR3 sequence is 14 residues long. Trimming shortened V by 0 bases and J by 3 bases, and 11 bases separated the two germline ends. CDR3 region: CSARDWAGKETQYF. As DNA, the CDR3 is TGCAGTGCTAGAGATTGGGCCGGGAAAGAGACCCAGTACTTC.

V gene TRBV13 combines with J gene TRBJ2-7; tentatively, D is TRBD1 (6 bases). V lost 5 bases, J lost 2 bases, and 13 bases lay in between. Per germline, CDR1 PRHDT and CDR2 FYEKMQ (reference sequence). This CDR3 spans 14 amino acids. The CDR3 region is CASSPDTGTYEQYF. The CDR3 nucleotides are TGTGCCAGCAGCCCCGACACAGGGACCTACGAGCAGTACTTC.

This chain's CDR3 is CASSTGGSSDTQYF. The CDR3 nucleotides are TGTGCCAGCAGCACAGGGGGATCTTCAGATACGCAGTATTTT. The chain employs TRBV12-3 or TRBV12-4 and TRBJ2-3, with 8 bases fitting TRBD1. V trimming: 6 bases; J trimming: 4 bases; junction bases outside the gene matches: 6. This CDR3 has 14 amino acids.

The chain couples TRBV29-1 to TRBJ1-4, with TRBD1 as a possible D gene (6 bases). This CDR3 spans 12 amino acids. The V and J ends lost 5 bases and 4 bases respectively, with 8 bases between them. The germline V gene has CDR1 SQVTM and CDR2 ANQGSEA. Written as DNA, the CDR3 is TGCAGCGTTAACAGGGATAATGAAAAACTGTTTTTT. Translating it yields CSVNRDNEKLFF. Based on the CDR3 plus reference TRBV29-1 and TRBJ1-4, the full variable domain is SAVISQKPSRDICQRGTSLTIQCQVDSQVTMMFWYRQQPGQSLTLIATANQGSEATYESGFVIDKFPISRPNLTFSTLTVSNMSPEDSSIYLCSVNRDNEKLFFGSGTQLSVL.

The genes are TRBV3-1 and TRBJ1-2; 9 bases match TRBD1. There are 15 residues in the CDR3. Germline V gene data show CDR1 as LGHDT and CDR2 as YNNKEL (reference sequence). The junction had 8 bases not matched to a gene; V was cut back by 3 bases and J by 6 bases. For the CDR3, the DNA is TGTGCCAGCAGCCATCACGGGACAGGGAATAATGGCTACACCTTC. This sequence encodes CASSHHGTGNNGYTF. The full variable domain, in which reference TRBV3-1 and TRBJ1-2 provide the parts outside the CDR3, is DTAVSQTPKYLVTQMGNDKSIKCEQNLGHDTMYWYKQDSKKFLKIMFSYNNKELIINETVPNRFSPKSPDKAHLNLHINSLELGDSAVYFCASSHHGTGNNGYTFGSGTRLTVV.

The rearrangement links TRBV9 to TRBJ1-3; D is unresolved. V lost 2 bases, J lost 4 bases, and 13 bases lay in between. The germline V gene encodes CDR1 SGDLS and CDR2 YYNGEE. There are 15 residues in the CDR3. The CDR3 DNA reads TGTGCCAGCAGCGTCGTCTCCGGGGTGGGAAACACCATATATTTT. It is translated as CASSVVSGVGNTIYF.

This chain joins TRBV28 and TRBJ2-7; a weak D match, TRBD1 (5 bases). V was trimmed by 6 bases and J by 5 bases, leaving 17 bases between them. Looked up from germline, CDR1 is MDHEN and CDR2 is SYDVKM. CDR3 length: 14 residues. The chain's CDR3 is CASSRRQTRHEQYF. CDR3 coding DNA: TGTGCCAGCAGCCGGCGACAGACAAGGCACGAGCAGTACTTC.

This clonotype occurred once. The rearrangement joins TRBV2 to TRBJ1-5; D is ambiguous. CDR3 length: 14 amino acids. The germline V gene encodes CDR1 SNHLY and CDR2 FYNNEI. V dropped 4 bases and J dropped 4 bases, with 11 bases sitting between them. CDR3 sequence: CASSGYSGNQPQHF. CDR3 sequence (DNA): TGTGCCAGCAGTGGGTACAGCGGTAATCAGCCCCAGCATTTT.

The chain has TRBV12-5 and TRBJ2-5; 9 bases match TRBD2. This CDR3 has 15 residues. Per germline, CDR1 LGHNT and CDR2 FRNRAP. V dropped 1 base and J dropped 4; count of bases not matched to a gene: 4. The CDR3 sequence is CASGLGTSGRETQYF. CDR3 nucleotide sequence: TGTGCTAGTGGTTTGGGAACTAGCGGGCGAGAGACCCAGTACTTC. The full variable domain, its missing parts supplied by reference TRBV12-5 and TRBJ2-5, is DARVTQTPRHKVTEMGQEVTMRCQPILGHNTVFWYRQTMMQGLELLAYFRNRAPLDDSGMPKDRFSAEMPDATLATLKIQPSEPRDSAVYFCASGLGTSGRETQYFGPGTRLLVL.

The chain recombines TRBV12-3 or TRBV12-4 with TRBJ1-5; unclear D gene. This CDR3 region has 15 residues. V was pared by 4 bases and J by 9 bases, with 19 bases between. The CDR3 region has the DNA TGTGCCAGCAGTTGGGATATGGGTGGTGGTTCGCCCCAGCATTTT. Its protein is CASSWDMGGGSPQHF.

The chain has TRBV19 and TRBJ1-6, with D uncertain. V was trimmed by 1 base and J by 9 bases, leaving 13 bases between them. The CDR3 runs 15 residues. Germline CDR1 reads LNHDA; CDR2 reads SQIVND (reference sequence). CDR3: CASSIAGIGASPLHF. In DNA form, the CDR3 reads TGTGCCAGTAGTATAGCGGGTATAGGTGCTTCACCCCTCCACTTT.

This rearrangement joins TRBV3-1 to TRBJ1-1; the D is unclear. The CDR3 spans 14 residues. The V end lost 2 bases, the J end lost 5 bases, and 12 bases lay between the germline ends. CDR1 and CDR2 (germline): LGHDT, YNNKEL (reference sequence). The chain's CDR3 is CASSQKGGWTEAFF. As DNA, the CDR3 is TGTGCCAGCAGCCAAAAGGGCGGTTGGACTGAAGCTTTCTTT.

The chain combines TRBV20-1 with TRBJ1-4; possible D gene TRBD1, 5 bases. The CDR3 has 13 amino acids. Germline CDR1 reads DFQATT; CDR2 reads SNEGSKA (reference sequence). V was cut by 2 bases and J by 8 bases, with 12 bases left in between. CDR3 in DNA: TGCAGTGCTAGAAGCGGGACCTGGGAAAAACTGTTTTTT. Amino acids: CSARSGTWEKLFF.

This clonotype appeared a single time. The rearrangement links TRBV4-3 to TRBJ2-1; 7 nucleotides agree with TRBD2. The CDR3 sequence is 15 residues long. The germline CDR1 and CDR2 sequences are LGHNA and YSLEER. The J segment lost 0 bases and the V segment lost 4 bases, leaving 3 bases of the junction unmatched. CDR3: CASSRRLASYNEQFF. The CDR3 coding sequence is TGCGCCAGCAGCCGAAGACTAGCCTCCTACAATGAGCAGTTCTTC.

V is TRBV29-1 and J is TRBJ2-3, with a weak D call TRBD2 (6 bases). The CDR3 consists of 13 residues. Per the germline V gene, CDR1 is SQVTM and CDR2 is ANQGSEA. V lost 6 bases and J 2 bases, leaving 12 bases between the germline ends. The CDR3 coding sequence is TGCAGCGTCGTACCTAGCGCCACAGATACGCAGTATTTT. Its protein is CSVVPSATDTQYF.

The chain is built from TRBV20-1 and TRBJ2-7; 7 bases fit TRBD2. After removal of 3 bases from V and 4 bases from J, the junction contained 9 bases not matched to a gene. Germline CDR1 reads DFQATT; CDR2 reads SNEGSKA (reference sequence). The CDR3 sequence is 14 residues long. The CDR3 region has the DNA TGCAGTGCTAGTAACCTAGCGGATTATTACGAGCAGTACTTC. This encodes CSASNLADYYEQYF.

The chain carries TRBV25-1 and TRBJ2-7, with D unclear. The germline V and J ends were trimmed by 4 bases and 5 bases, with 9 bases remaining between them. This CDR3 spans 12 amino acids. Germline V gives CDR1 MGHDK, CDR2 SYGVNS. The CDR3 here is CASSGDRHEQYF. In nucleotides, the CDR3 is TGTGCCAGCAGTGGAGATCGGCACGAGCAGTACTTC.

The rearrangement uses TRBV18 and TRBJ1-2; weak D call: TRBD1 (6 bases). CDR1 KGHSH and CDR2 LQKENI come from the germline V gene. Trimming cost V 5 bases and J 3 bases, with 13 bases left between them. The CDR3 length is 14 residues. The CDR3 here is CASSGPYRDYGYTF. The CDR3 DNA reads TGTGCCAGCTCAGGACCGTACAGGGACTATGGCTACACCTTC.

This chain links TRBV29-1 with TRBJ1-5; D unclear. V was cut by 4 bases and J by 2 bases, with 12 bases left in between. CDR1 and CDR2 from the germline V gene are SQVTM and ANQGSEA. CDR3 length: 14 residues. For the CDR3, the DNA is TGCAGCGTTGTGGTTGGATCGGGCAATCAGCCCCAGCATTTT. Translating gives CSVVVGSGNQPQHF.

The genes are TRBV6-1 and TRBJ2-1; D perhaps matches TRBD1 (6 bases). This CDR3 contains 16 residues. Trimming took 7 bases from V and 3 from J, leaving 19 bases between them. Germline CDR1 MNHNS, CDR2 SASEGT. The chain's CDR3 is CASTDSGERSYNEQFF. The CDR3 DNA sequence: TGTGCCAGCACAGATTCAGGGGAGCGGAGCTACAATGAGCAGTTCTTC.

The chain recombines TRBV11-1 with TRBJ1-1; D not certain. CDR1 and CDR2 (germline): SGHAT, FQDESV (reference sequence). V was pared by 1 base and J by 1 base, with 7 bases between. The CDR3 has 14 residues. CDR3 loop: CASSLGQPNTEAFF. The CDR3 DNA follows: TGTGCCAGCAGCTTAGGGCAGCCGAACACTGAAGCTTTCTTT.

V usage is TRBV30 and J usage is TRBJ1-2; tentative D call: TRBD1 (5 bases). With 5 bases removed from V and 7 bases from J, the gap between germline ends came to 14 bases. The CDR3 totals 12 residues. Germline V gene data show CDR1 as GTSNPN and CDR2 as SVGIG (reference sequence). This CDR3 reads CAWGAPGSGYTF. CDR3 in DNA: TGTGCCTGGGGGGCCCCAGGGTCTGGCTACACCTTC.

The chain links TRBV29-1 to TRBJ2-7, with TRBD2 matching 11 bases. After removal of 7 bases from V and 6 bases from J, the junction contained 17 bases not matched to a gene. Germline lookup yields CDR1 SQVTM and CDR2 ANQGSEA. The CDR3 contains 16 residues. The CDR3 bases are TGCAGCGCCGCGGCCGGGGCTAGCGGGAGGCCGAGCGAGCAGTACTTC. As protein: CSAAAGASGRPSEQYF.

The chain combines TRBV7-2 with TRBJ2-2; a weak D match, TRBD1 (6 bases). The CDR3 totals 14 residues. Germline CDR1 reads SGHTA; CDR2 reads FQGNSA. Trimming stripped 7 bases from V and 4 bases from J, with 13 bases between. CDR3 in amino acids: CASIPQGSTGELFF. The CDR3 DNA reads as TGTGCCAGCATCCCCCAGGGGTCCACCGGGGAGCTGTTTTTT.

This clonotype was seen a single time. The gene calls are TRBV19 and TRBJ2-5; no clear D gene. Germline values: CDR1 LNHDA, CDR2 SQIVND (reference sequence). The CDR3 sequence is 13 residues long. Trimming cost V 3 bases and J 5 bases, with 10 bases left between them. In DNA form, the CDR3 reads TGTGCCAGTAGTATTTCCACCTGGGAGACCCAGTACTTC. Translation gives CASSISTWETQYF.

This chain links TRBV28 with TRBJ2-1; the match to TRBD2 covers 8 bases. Germline V CDR1 and CDR2: MDHEN, SYDVKM. J was trimmed by 6 bases and V by 4 bases; bases with no gene match: 5. The CDR3 runs 14 residues. The CDR3 sequence: CASSSIAGTNEQFF. In nucleotides, the CDR3 is TGTGCCAGCAGTTCGATAGCGGGGACCAATGAGCAGTTCTTC.

The chain combines TRBV12-3 or TRBV12-4 with TRBJ2-6; D call uncertain. CDR3 size: 18 residues. Deletions cut 2 bases from V and 0 bases from J, with 14 bases between. This CDR3 reads CASSLIRGRYSGANVLTF. For the CDR3, the DNA is TGTGCCAGCAGTTTAATTCGTGGCAGGTACTCTGGGGCCAACGTCCTGACTTTC.

The J gene is TRBJ2-1, the V gene TRBV30, with D possibly being TRBD1 or TRBD2 (5 bases each). This CDR3 is built from 14 residues. V lost 8 bases and J lost 0, with 14 bases in between. Germline CDR1 reads GTSNPN; CDR2 reads SVGIG (reference sequence). Written as DNA, the CDR3 is TGTGCCGGGACCCTTTTGAGCTCCTACAATGAGCAGTTCTTC. Amino acid sequence: CAGTLLSSYNEQFF.

The chain carries TRBV29-1 and TRBJ1-2, with 9 bases fitting TRBD1. With 7 bases clipped from V and 3 bases from J, the junction kept 6 bases outside the gene matches. Germline values: CDR1 SQVTM, CDR2 ANQGSEA. CDR3 length equals 13 residues. The CDR3 loop is CSDGRTGDYGYTF. The CDR3 region has the DNA TGCAGCGACGGCCGGACAGGGGACTATGGCTACACCTTC.